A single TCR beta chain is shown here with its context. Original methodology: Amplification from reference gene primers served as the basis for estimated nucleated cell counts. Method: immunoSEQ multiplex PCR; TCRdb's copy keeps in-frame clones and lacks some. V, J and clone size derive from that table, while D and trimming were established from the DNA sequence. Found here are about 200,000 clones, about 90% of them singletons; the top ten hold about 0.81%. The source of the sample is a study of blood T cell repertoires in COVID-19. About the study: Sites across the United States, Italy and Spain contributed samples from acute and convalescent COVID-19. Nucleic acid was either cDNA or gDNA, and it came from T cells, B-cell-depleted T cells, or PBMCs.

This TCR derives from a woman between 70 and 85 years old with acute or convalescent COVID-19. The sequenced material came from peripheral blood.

CDR3 nucleotide sequence: TGCGCCAGCAACCCGGGACAGGGGGCGTCGTGGTTCTATGGCTACACCTTC. It encodes CASNPGQGASWFYGYTF. The rearrangement links TRBV5-1 to TRBJ1-2, with 12 bases identical to TRBD1. The CDR3 runs 17 residues. Germline V gene data show CDR1 as SGHRS and CDR2 as YFSETQ. The ends lost 6 bases at V and 4 bases at J; junction bases unmatched: 13. The whole variable domain, remainder taken from reference TRBV5-1 and TRBJ1-2, is KAGVTQTPRYLIKTRGQQVTLSCSPISGHRSVSWYQQTPGQGLQFLFEYFSETQRNKGNFPGRFSGRQFSNSRSEMNVSTLELGDSALYLCASNPGQGASWFYGYTFGSGTRLTVV.